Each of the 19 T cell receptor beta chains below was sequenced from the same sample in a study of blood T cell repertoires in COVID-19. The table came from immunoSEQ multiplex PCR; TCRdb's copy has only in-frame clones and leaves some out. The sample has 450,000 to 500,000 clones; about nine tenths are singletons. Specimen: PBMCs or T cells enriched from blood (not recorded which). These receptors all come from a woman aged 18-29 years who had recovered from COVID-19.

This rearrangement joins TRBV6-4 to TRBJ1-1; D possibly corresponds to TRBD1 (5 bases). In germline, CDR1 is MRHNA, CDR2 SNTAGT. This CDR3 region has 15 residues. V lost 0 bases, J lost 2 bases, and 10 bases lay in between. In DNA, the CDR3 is TGTGCCAGCAGTGACTCTTCTAGGGGAAACACTGAAGCTTTCTTT. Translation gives CASSDSSRGNTEAFF.

CDR3 protein: CAWSIQGKGEKLFF. The CDR3 DNA sequence: TGTGCCTGGAGTATTCAGGGGAAAGGTGAAAAACTGTTTTTT. The chain recombines TRBV30 with TRBJ1-4; perhaps TRBD1 as D (6 bases). The CDR3 loop spans 14 amino acids. Germline CDR1 is GTSNPN and CDR2 is SVGIG (reference sequence). The V end was cut by 2 bases, the J end by 7 bases, with 14 bases between. Together with reference TRBV30 and TRBJ1-4, the CDR3 gives the full variable domain: SQTIHQWPATLVQPVGSPLSLECTVEGTSNPNLYWYRQAAGRGLQLLFYSVGIGQISSEVPQNLSASRPQDRQFILSSKKLLLSDSGFYLCAWSIQGKGEKLFFGSGTQLSVL.

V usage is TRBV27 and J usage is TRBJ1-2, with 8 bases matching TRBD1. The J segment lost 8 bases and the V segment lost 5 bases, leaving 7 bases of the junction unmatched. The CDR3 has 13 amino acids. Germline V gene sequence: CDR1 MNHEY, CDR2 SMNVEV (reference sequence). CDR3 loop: CASSPGQGLGYTF. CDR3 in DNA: TGTGCCAGCAGTCCAGGACAGGGCCTGGGCTACACCTTC.

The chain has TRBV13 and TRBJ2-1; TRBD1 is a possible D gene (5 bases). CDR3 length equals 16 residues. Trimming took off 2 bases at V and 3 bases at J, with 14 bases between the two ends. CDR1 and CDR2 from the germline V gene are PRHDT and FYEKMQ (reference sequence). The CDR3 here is CASSLLKGNLYNEQFF. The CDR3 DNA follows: TGTGCCAGCAGCTTACTGAAGGGGAACCTCTACAATGAGCAGTTCTTC.

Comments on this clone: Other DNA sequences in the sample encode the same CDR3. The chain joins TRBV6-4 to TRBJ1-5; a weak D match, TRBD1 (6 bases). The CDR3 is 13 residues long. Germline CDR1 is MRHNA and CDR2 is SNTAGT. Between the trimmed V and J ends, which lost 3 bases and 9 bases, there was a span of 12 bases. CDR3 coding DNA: TGTGCCAGCAGTGAGTCCGGGGGGCGGCCCCAGCATTTT. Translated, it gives CASSESGGRPQHF.

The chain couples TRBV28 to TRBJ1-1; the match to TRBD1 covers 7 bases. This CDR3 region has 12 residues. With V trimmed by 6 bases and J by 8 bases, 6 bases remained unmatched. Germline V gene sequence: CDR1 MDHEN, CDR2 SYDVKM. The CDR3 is CASRRSDREAFF. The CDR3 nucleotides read TGTGCCAGCAGACGATCGGACAGGGAAGCTTTCTTT.

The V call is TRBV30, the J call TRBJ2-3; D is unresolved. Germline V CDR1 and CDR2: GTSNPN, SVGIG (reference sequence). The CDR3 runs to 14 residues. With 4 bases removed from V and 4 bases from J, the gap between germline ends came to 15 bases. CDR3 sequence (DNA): TGTGCCTGGAAGCGCGCGGAGATCTCAGATACGCAGTATTTT. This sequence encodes CAWKRAEISDTQYF.

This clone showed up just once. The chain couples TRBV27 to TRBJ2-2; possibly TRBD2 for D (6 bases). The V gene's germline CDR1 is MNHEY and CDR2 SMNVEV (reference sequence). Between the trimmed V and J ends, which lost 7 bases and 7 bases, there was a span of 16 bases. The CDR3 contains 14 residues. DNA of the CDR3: TGTGCCAGCAAGGGGTACCGGGAGAGCGGGGAGCTGTTTTTT. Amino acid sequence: CASKGYRESGELFF.

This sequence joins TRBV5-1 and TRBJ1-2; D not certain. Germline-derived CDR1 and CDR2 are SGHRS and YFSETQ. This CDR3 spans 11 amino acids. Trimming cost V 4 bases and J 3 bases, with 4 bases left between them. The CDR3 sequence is CASSPDYGYTF. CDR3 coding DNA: TGCGCCAGCAGCCCGGACTATGGCTACACCTTC. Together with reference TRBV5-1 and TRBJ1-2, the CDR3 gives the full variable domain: KAGVTQTPRYLIKTRGQQVTLSCSPISGHRSVSWYQQTPGQGLQFLFEYFSETQRNKGNFPGRFSGRQFSNSRSEMNVSTLELGDSALYLCASSPDYGYTFGSGTRLTVV.

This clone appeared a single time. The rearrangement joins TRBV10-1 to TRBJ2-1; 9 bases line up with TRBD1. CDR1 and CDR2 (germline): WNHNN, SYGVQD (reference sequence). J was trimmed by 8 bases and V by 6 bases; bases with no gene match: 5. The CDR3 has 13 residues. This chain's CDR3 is CASSRDRADEQFF. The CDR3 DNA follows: TGCGCCAGCAGCCGGGACAGGGCCGATGAGCAGTTCTTC.

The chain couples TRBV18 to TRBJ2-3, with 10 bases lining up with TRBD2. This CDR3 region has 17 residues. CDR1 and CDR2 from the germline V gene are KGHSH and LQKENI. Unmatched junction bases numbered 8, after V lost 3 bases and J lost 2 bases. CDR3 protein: CASSPLTSGFLTDTQYF. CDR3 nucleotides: TGTGCCAGCTCACCCCTGACTAGCGGGTTTCTCACAGATACGCAGTATTTT.

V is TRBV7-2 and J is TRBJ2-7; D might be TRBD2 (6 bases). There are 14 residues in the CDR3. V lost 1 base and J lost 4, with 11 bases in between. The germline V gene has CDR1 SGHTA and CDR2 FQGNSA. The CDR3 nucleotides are TGTGCCAGCAGCTTAGATTCTAGCGTGTACGAGCAGTACTTC. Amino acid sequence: CASSLDSSVYEQYF.

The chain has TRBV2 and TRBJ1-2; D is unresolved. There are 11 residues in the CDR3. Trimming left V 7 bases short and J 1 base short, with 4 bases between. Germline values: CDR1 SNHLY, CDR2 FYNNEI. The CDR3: CASKYNYGYTF. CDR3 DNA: TGTGCCAGCAAATATAACTATGGCTACACCTTC.

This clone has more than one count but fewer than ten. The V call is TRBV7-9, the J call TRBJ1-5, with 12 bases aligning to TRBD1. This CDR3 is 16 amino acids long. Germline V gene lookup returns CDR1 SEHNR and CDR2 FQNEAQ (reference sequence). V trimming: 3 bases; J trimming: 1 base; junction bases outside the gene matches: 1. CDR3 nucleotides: TGTGCCAGCAGCTTCGGGACAGGGGGCAGCAATCAGCCCCAGCATTTT. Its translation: CASSFGTGGSNQPQHF.

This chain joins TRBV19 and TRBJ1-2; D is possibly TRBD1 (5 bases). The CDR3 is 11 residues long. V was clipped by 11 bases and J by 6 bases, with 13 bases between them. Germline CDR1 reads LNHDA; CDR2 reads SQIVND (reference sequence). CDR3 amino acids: CAVLRGDGYTF. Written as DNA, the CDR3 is TGTGCCGTATTACGGGGGGATGGCTACACCTTC.

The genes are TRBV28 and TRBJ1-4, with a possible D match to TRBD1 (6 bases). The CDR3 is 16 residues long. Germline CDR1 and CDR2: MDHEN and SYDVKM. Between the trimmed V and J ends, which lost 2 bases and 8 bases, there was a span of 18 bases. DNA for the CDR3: TGTGCCAGCAGTTTAGGACACAGGGAGGGTGAAGAAAAACTGTTTTTT. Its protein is CASSLGHREGEEKLFF.

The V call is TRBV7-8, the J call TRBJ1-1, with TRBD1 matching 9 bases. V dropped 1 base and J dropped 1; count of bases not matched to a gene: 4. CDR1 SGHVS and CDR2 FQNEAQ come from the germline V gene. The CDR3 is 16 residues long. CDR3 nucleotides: TGTGCCAGCAGCTTAGGGACAGGGGAACGGAACACTGAAGCTTTCTTT. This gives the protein CASSLGTGERNTEAFF.

CDR3 coding DNA: TGCAGCGTTGGATCAGGGGGCGATCCCTCGAATGGCTACACCTTC. Translated: CSVGSGGDPSNGYTF. The chain carries TRBV29-1 and TRBJ1-2, with 8 positions matching TRBD1. The CDR3 has 15 residues. CDR1 SQVTM and CDR2 ANQGSEA come from the germline V gene. The trim removed 4 bases at V and 6 bases at J, leaving 13 bases unmatched. The whole variable domain, filled in from reference TRBV29-1 and TRBJ1-2, reads SAVISQKPSRDICQRGTSLTIQCQVDSQVTMMFWYRQQPGQSLTLIATANQGSEATYESGFVIDKFPISRPNLTFSTLTVSNMSPEDSSIYLCSVGSGGDPSNGYTFGSGTRLTVV.

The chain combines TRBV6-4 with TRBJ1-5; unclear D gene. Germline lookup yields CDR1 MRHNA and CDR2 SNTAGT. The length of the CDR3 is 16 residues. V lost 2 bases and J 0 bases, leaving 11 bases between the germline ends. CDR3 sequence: CASSDLLRFSNQPQHF. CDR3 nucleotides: TGTGCCAGCAGTGACCTGTTACGGTTTAGCAATCAGCCCCAGCATTTT.